The 27 T cell receptor beta chains in this list originate from one sample, sequenced in a study of cytomegalovirus exposure and HLA in healthy donors. Sequencing used immunoSEQ multiplex PCR; TCRdb keeps in-frame clones, though not all of them. The sample yields a few hundred thousand clones, about 89% seen once. Sequenced material: PBMCs. The receptors derive from a woman aged 18 to 35 in good health and CMV-seronegative.

The sample holds one count of this clone. CDR3 nucleotides: TGTGCCAGTAGACCGGACAGGGATGGCACAGATACGCAGTATTTT. This codes for CASRPDRDGTDTQYF. V and J are TRBV19 and TRBJ2-3; 8 positions agree with TRBD1. Germline CDR1 reads LNHDA; CDR2 reads SQIVND (reference sequence). V lost 6 bases and J lost 1; bases outside the gene matches: 6. CDR3 length: 15 amino acids.

This chain connects TRBV5-5 to TRBJ2-1; 10 nucleotides line up with TRBD2. Germline trimming cut 2 bases from V and 3 bases from J; bases unmatched to any gene: 2. This CDR3 has 15 amino acids. Germline V gene data show CDR1 as SGHKS and CDR2 as YYEKEE (reference sequence). The CDR3 DNA is TGTGCCAGCAGCTTTGGACTAGCGGACTACAATGAGCAGTTCTTC. Translating it yields CASSFGLADYNEQFF.

V gene TRBV5-1 combines with J gene TRBJ2-7, with 9 bases identical to TRBD2. Unmatched junction bases numbered 8, after V lost 2 bases and J lost 2 bases. The CDR3 has 16 residues. The germline gives CDR1 SGHRS, CDR2 YFSETQ. This CDR3 reads CASSFARVAGAYEQYF. CDR3 DNA sequence: TGCGCCAGCAGCTTTGCACGCGTAGCGGGGGCCTACGAGCAGTACTTC.

The J gene is TRBJ1-1, the V gene TRBV4-1; 9 bases are a match to TRBD1. J lost 1 base, V lost 2 bases, and 5 bases had no gene match. The CDR3 consists of 16 residues. The germline V gene has CDR1 MGHRA and CDR2 YSYEKL. The DNA for the CDR3 is TGCGCCAGCAGCCAATCCCGGGACAGGGCGAACACTGAAGCTTTCTTT. Amino acids: CASSQSRDRANTEAFF.

The chain uses TRBV30 and TRBJ2-1, with D perhaps matching TRBD2 (5 bases). With 4 bases removed from V and 8 bases from J, the gap between germline ends came to 9 bases. CDR1 GTSNPN and CDR2 SVGIG come from the germline V gene (reference sequence). The CDR3 runs to 11 residues. The CDR3 loop is CAWTSLHEQFF. The CDR3, as DNA: TGTGCCTGGACTAGCCTGCATGAGCAGTTCTTC.

The CDR3 protein is CASSRDRAGTEAFF. CDR3 coding DNA: TGTGCCAGCAGTAGGGACAGGGCGGGTACTGAAGCTTTCTTT. This rearrangement joins TRBV6-5 to TRBJ1-1; TRBD1 matches 9 bases. J was trimmed by 5 bases and V by 5 bases; bases with no gene match: 6. The CDR3 has 14 residues. Germline CDR1 is MNHEY and CDR2 is SVGAGI.

This rearrangement joins TRBV30 to TRBJ2-1, with TRBD1 matching 7 bases. Germline V gives CDR1 GTSNPN, CDR2 SVGIG (reference sequence). Losses at the gene ends were 7 bases for V and 4 bases for J; bases not matched to a gene: 7. The CDR3 consists of 13 residues. CDR3 sequence (DNA): TGTGCCTTGTCCCGGGACAGTTACAATGAGCAGTTCTTC. Translating gives CALSRDSYNEQFF.

V and J are TRBV27 and TRBJ2-2, with D perhaps TRBD2 (6 bases). The CDR3 length is 16 residues. The V end was cut by 4 bases, the J end by 2 bases, with 14 bases between. The germline gives CDR1 MNHEY, CDR2 SMNVEV (reference sequence). This CDR3 reads CASSSRGGINTGELFF. For the CDR3, the DNA is TGTGCCAGCAGTTCTCGGGGCGGGATTAACACCGGGGAGCTGTTTTTT.

This clone was observed a single time. This chain connects TRBV10-3 to TRBJ1-1; D gene uncertain. Germline V gives CDR1 ENHRY, CDR2 SYGVKD. The length of the CDR3 is 13 residues. V was cut by 7 bases and J by 1 base, with 10 bases left in between. In DNA, the CDR3 is TGTGCCATCACGGGTTCCCCGAACACTGAAGCTTTCTTT. Residues: CAITGSPNTEAFF.

CDR3 bases: TGCGCCAGCAGCCGAGCCCTAGCGAAAGAGACCCAGTACTTC. Its translation: CASSRALAKETQYF. The chain combines TRBV5-1 with TRBJ2-5; weak D call: TRBD2 (6 bases). The germline V gene has CDR1 SGHRS and CDR2 YFSETQ. Trimming stripped 4 bases from V and 3 bases from J, with 13 bases between. This CDR3 is 14 amino acids long.

The chain has TRBV5-6 and TRBJ2-5, with 7 positions matching TRBD1. CDR3 size: 15 residues. V shed 1 base and J 2 bases; nucleotides not matched to a gene: 5. Germline CDR1 reads SGHDT; CDR2 reads YYEEEE. In DNA, the CDR3 is TGTGCCAGCAGCTTGAATCTGGGACAGCAAGAGACCCAGTACTTC. It codes for CASSLNLGQQETQYF.

The chain couples TRBV18 to TRBJ2-7; 11 bases map to TRBD2. J was trimmed by 7 bases and V by 6 bases; bases with no gene match: 8. The CDR3 runs 14 residues. In germline, CDR1 is KGHSH, CDR2 LQKENI. The CDR3 spells CASSPGLAGGEQYF. The CDR3 coding sequence is TGTGCCAGCTCTCCGGGCCTAGCGGGAGGTGAGCAGTACTTC.

This chain joins TRBV15 and TRBJ2-1; 7 nucleotides match TRBD2. From germline, CDR1 is LNHNV and CDR2 YYDKDF (reference sequence). V lost 1 base and J lost 7; bases outside the gene matches: 4. The CDR3 spans 14 residues. The CDR3 DNA follows: TGTGCCACCAGCAGAGCTCTAGCGGAAAATGAGCAGTTCTTC. Its protein is CATSRALAENEQFF.

The rearrangement links TRBV5-6 to TRBJ1-3, with no clear D. Germline V gene lookup returns CDR1 SGHDT and CDR2 YYEEEE. The CDR3 covers 14 residues. Trimming pared 0 bases from V and 4 bases from J, leaving 8 bases between. The CDR3 loop reads CASSLDYWGNTIYF. The CDR3 DNA reads as TGTGCCAGCAGCTTGGATTACTGGGGAAACACCATATATTTT.

The chain joins TRBV18 to TRBJ2-1, with D possibly TRBD2 on 5 matching bases. V was cut by 3 bases and J by 4 bases, with 13 bases left in between. The CDR3 has 15 amino acids. CDR1 KGHSH and CDR2 LQKENI come from the germline V gene. The CDR3 sequence: CASSPPSGQYNEQFF. The CDR3 DNA sequence: TGTGCCAGCTCACCCCCGAGCGGTCAATACAATGAGCAGTTCTTC. Looking up the rest from reference TRBV18 and TRBJ2-1 gives the full variable domain: NAGVMQNPRHLVRRRGQEARLRCSPMKGHSHVYWYRQLPEEGLKFMVYLQKENIIDESGMPKERFSAEFPKEGPSILRIQQVVRGDSAAYFCASSPPSGQYNEQFFGPGTRLTVL.

This clone was recorded only once. V usage is TRBV19 and J usage is TRBJ2-1; TRBD2 aligns across 8 bases. This CDR3 is built from 13 residues. The V segment lost 11 bases and the J segment 8 bases; nucleotides outside the gene matches: 11. Germline V CDR1 and CDR2: LNHDA, SQIVND (reference sequence). CDR3 sequence: CAAASGRLDEQFF. CDR3 DNA: TGTGCCGCGGCAAGCGGGAGATTGGATGAGCAGTTCTTC.

The chain carries TRBV5-1 and TRBJ1-5; unclear D gene. CDR3 size: 14 residues. CDR1 SGHRS and CDR2 YFSETQ come from the germline V gene. V lost 5 bases and J lost 3, with 12 bases in between. In nucleotides, the CDR3 is TGCGCCAGCAGAGATAGCGGTTCCAATCAGCCCCAGCATTTT. The encoded protein is CASRDSGSNQPQHF.

This chain uses TRBV9 with TRBJ2-2; D is uncertain. Trimming shortened V by 4 bases and J by 2 bases, and 15 bases separated the two germline ends. The CDR3 contains 16 residues. Germline V lookup: CDR1 SGDLS, CDR2 YYNGEE. CDR3 amino acids: CASSPRLAVNTGELFF. For the CDR3, the DNA is TGTGCCAGCAGCCCCCGGTTAGCCGTTAACACCGGGGAGCTGTTTTTT.

The V and J genes are TRBV11-2 and TRBJ2-1; 8 nucleotides align to TRBD1. The germline CDR1 and CDR2 sequences are SGHAT and FQNNGV. Unmatched junction bases numbered 8, after V lost 3 bases and J lost 4 bases. The CDR3 loop spans 16 amino acids. CDR3 DNA: TGTGCCAGCAGCTTGACAGGGGTCGGCTCATACAATGAGCAGTTCTTC. It translates to CASSLTGVGSYNEQFF.

This clone has more than one count but fewer than ten. The chain has TRBV4-1 and TRBJ2-7, with D possibly matching TRBD2 (5 bases). Germline CDR1 and CDR2: MGHRA and YSYEKL. V lost 3 bases, J lost 3 bases, and 9 bases lay in between. There are 13 residues in the CDR3. CDR3 sequence: CASSHPGGYEQYF. In DNA form, the CDR3 reads TGCGCCAGCAGCCACCCAGGAGGCTACGAGCAGTACTTC.

The chain links TRBV27 to TRBJ1-1; 7 nucleotides match TRBD1. The germline CDR1 and CDR2 sequences are MNHEY and SMNVEV (reference sequence). This CDR3 has 13 residues. Germline trimming cut 6 bases from V and 12 bases from J; bases unmatched to any gene: 13. CDR3: CASRRNRDRWTFF. The CDR3 DNA follows: TGTGCCAGCAGGAGAAACCGGGACAGATGGACTTTCTTT.

V usage is TRBV2 and J usage is TRBJ1-5; 9 nucleotides align to TRBD1. J gave up 5 bases and V 8 bases, and 19 bases lay outside the gene matches. CDR3 length equals 18 residues. CDR1 SNHLY and CDR2 FYNNEI come from the germline V gene. CDR3 nucleotide sequence: TGTGCCAGCGGGACCGGGAGGGTGTGGGACAGGGTGCATCAGCCCCAGCATTTT. Protein sequence: CASGTGRVWDRVHQPQHF.

This CDR3 is CASSPLGTGKVNTEAFF. The DNA for the CDR3 is TGTGCCAGCAGTCCTCTCGGGACAGGCAAGGTGAACACTGAAGCTTTCTTT. V is TRBV28 and J is TRBJ1-1, with 8 bases lining up with TRBD1. Trimming took 5 bases from V and 0 from J; bases not matched to a gene: 11. CDR1 MDHEN and CDR2 SYDVKM come from the germline V gene. This CDR3 has 17 amino acids.

This clone was picked up one time. The V and J genes are TRBV18 and TRBJ1-5; no firm D call. CDR3 size: 14 residues. Trimming took off 1 base at V and 1 base at J, with 5 bases between the two ends. Germline assignment: CDR1 KGHSH and CDR2 LQKENI. The CDR3 region has the DNA TGTGCCAGCTCACCACTTCAGAGCAATCAGCCCCAGCATTTT. Translation: CASSPLQSNQPQHF.

V is TRBV19 and J is TRBJ1-1; 10 bases are a match to TRBD1. With 2 bases clipped from V and 3 bases from J, the junction kept 6 bases outside the gene matches. CDR1 is LNHDA and CDR2 is SQIVND in the germline V gene (reference sequence). This CDR3 has 16 amino acids. CDR3 amino acids: CASSITWTGGHTEAFF. CDR3 bases: TGTGCCAGTAGTATAACGTGGACAGGGGGTCACACTGAAGCTTTCTTT.

V and J are TRBV11-2 and TRBJ2-1; D unresolved. Trimming shortened V by 1 base and J by 3 bases, and 10 bases separated the two germline ends. This CDR3 is built from 15 residues. Germline V gene data show CDR1 as SGHAT and CDR2 as FQNNGV. Here the CDR3 reads CASSLGVAYYNEQFF. DNA of the CDR3: TGTGCCAGCAGCTTAGGCGTAGCCTACTACAATGAGCAGTTCTTC.

CDR3 in amino acids: CASSAPRVTDTQYF. CDR3 in DNA: TGTGCCAGCAGTGCCCCCAGGGTCACAGATACGCAGTATTTT. The chain uses TRBV27 and TRBJ2-3; the D gene is possibly TRBD1 (5 bases). Germline CDR1 and CDR2: MNHEY and SMNVEV (reference sequence). V dropped 5 bases and J dropped 2 bases, with 11 bases sitting between them. The CDR3 runs 14 residues.